Shown below are 17 T cell receptor beta chains from a single sample sequenced in a study of blood T cell repertoires in COVID-19. This table comes from immunoSEQ multiplex PCR, and its TCRdb copy is limited to in-frame clones, with some not included. The table records approximately 300,000 clones, around 89% of them present only once. What was sequenced was peripheral blood. The receptor source for this set is a woman aged 35 to 49 with acute or convalescent COVID-19.

This clone occurred a few times. The V gene is TRBV2, the J gene TRBJ1-2; D unclear. Trimming left V 1 base short and J 7 bases short, with 10 bases between. The V gene's germline CDR1 is SNHLY and CDR2 FYNNEI. The CDR3 covers 13 residues. The CDR3 region has the DNA TGTGCCAGCAGTGAAGTGAGGGTAGGTGGCTACACCTTC. Residues: CASSEVRVGGYTF. Together with reference TRBV2 and TRBJ1-2, the CDR3 gives the full variable domain: EPEVTQTPSHQVTQMGQEVILRCVPISNHLYFYWYRQILGQKVEFLVSFYNNEISEKSEIFDDQFSVERPDGSNFTLKIRSTKLEDSAMYFCASSEVRVGGYTFGSGTRLTVV.

In DNA form, the CDR3 reads TGCGCCAGCAGCTTCCGAGAAGATAATTCACCCCTCCACTTT. Translation: CASSFREDNSPLHF. This chain links TRBV5-1 with TRBJ1-6; D is ambiguous. From germline, CDR1 is SGHRS and CDR2 YFSETQ. Trimming took off 2 bases at V and 5 bases at J, with 8 bases between the two ends. CDR3 length: 14 residues.

The V gene is TRBV11-2, the J gene TRBJ2-1; 9 bases align to TRBD1. Germline V gives CDR1 SGHAT, CDR2 FQNNGV. The ends lost 2 bases at V and 7 bases at J; junction bases unmatched: 3. There are 14 residues in the CDR3. The CDR3 loop reads CASSLWTGENEQFF. Here the CDR3 DNA reads TGTGCCAGCAGCTTATGGACAGGGGAAAATGAGCAGTTCTTC. The full variable domain, in which reference TRBV11-2 and TRBJ2-1 provide the parts outside the CDR3, is EAGVAQSPRYKIIEKRQSVAFWCNPISGHATLYWYQQILGQGPKLLIQFQNNGVVDDSQLPKDRFSAERLKGVDSTLKIQPAKLEDSAVYLCASSLWTGENEQFFGPGTRLTVL.

The V and J genes are TRBV10-2 and TRBJ1-3, with TRBD1 identical over 7 bases. The germline gives CDR1 WSHSY, CDR2 SAAADI. The CDR3 is 14 residues long. J was trimmed by 5 bases and V by 4 bases; bases with no gene match: 5. The CDR3: CASSGQGVRNTIYF. The CDR3 DNA is TGCGCCAGCAGTGGACAGGGTGTCAGAAACACCATATATTTT.

The chain joins TRBV7-9 to TRBJ2-1; 8 bases map to TRBD2. After removal of 3 bases from V and 2 bases from J, the junction contained 3 bases not matched to a gene. The CDR3 is 15 residues long. Looked up from germline, CDR1 is SEHNR and CDR2 is FQNEAQ (reference sequence). The CDR3 sequence is CASSFRGGTYNEQFF. CDR3 bases: TGTGCCAGCAGCTTCCGGGGGGGGACCTACAATGAGCAGTTCTTC.

The chain uses TRBV5-1 and TRBJ1-1; D is uncertain. Germline V gene data show CDR1 as SGHRS and CDR2 as YFSETQ. The CDR3 has 14 residues. Trimming cost V 3 bases and J 0 bases, with 9 bases left between them. CDR3 in amino acids: CASSSSPMNTEAFF. CDR3 sequence (DNA): TGCGCCAGCAGCTCAAGCCCCATGAACACTGAAGCTTTCTTT. Variable domain in full (rest from reference TRBV5-1 and TRBJ1-1): KAGVTQTPRYLIKTRGQQVTLSCSPISGHRSVSWYQQTPGQGLQFLFEYFSETQRNKGNFPGRFSGRQFSNSRSEMNVSTLELGDSALYLCASSSSPMNTEAFFGQGTRLTVV.

CDR3 sequence: CASSFRESTEAFF. For the CDR3, the DNA is TGTGCCAGCAGTTTCCGGGAAAGCACTGAAGCTTTCTTT. The chain has TRBV27 and TRBJ1-1, with unresolved D. The CDR3 consists of 13 residues. V lost 3 bases, J lost 4 bases, and 9 bases lay in between. The germline V gene has CDR1 MNHEY and CDR2 SMNVEV (reference sequence).

The rearrangement uses TRBV29-1 and TRBJ2-2; D is perhaps TRBD1 (5 bases). The V gene lost 7 bases and the J gene lost 6 bases, with 12 bases spanning the gap. Looked up from germline, CDR1 is SQVTM and CDR2 is ANQGSEA. The CDR3 contains 12 residues. The CDR3: CSGAGNPGELFF. CDR3 DNA sequence: TGCAGCGGGGCAGGGAATCCCGGGGAGCTGTTTTTT.

The chain combines TRBV14 with TRBJ1-2; 9 bases agree with TRBD1. J lost 3 bases, V lost 0 bases, and 2 bases had no gene match. The germline V gene encodes CDR1 SGHDN and CDR2 FVKESK. There are 15 residues in the CDR3. Written as DNA, the CDR3 is TGTGCCAGCAGCCAAGACTGGACAGGGGACTATGGCTACACCTTC. It specifies CASSQDWTGDYGYTF.

The gene calls are TRBV27 and TRBJ1-1; 9 nucleotides line up with TRBD1. This CDR3 is built from 13 residues. Germline trimming cut 6 bases from V and 6 bases from J; bases unmatched to any gene: 5. Per the germline V gene, CDR1 is MNHEY and CDR2 is SMNVEV (reference sequence). The CDR3 loop is CASRGQGFSEAFF. The CDR3 bases are TGTGCCAGCAGGGGACAGGGTTTTTCTGAAGCTTTCTTT.

This chain connects TRBV2 to TRBJ2-3; 9 nucleotides line up with TRBD2. This CDR3 comprises 14 residues. Looked up from germline, CDR1 is SNHLY and CDR2 is FYNNEI. With 7 bases clipped from V and 2 bases from J, the junction kept 4 bases outside the gene matches. As DNA, the CDR3 is TGTGCCAGCAAGGAGCGGGGGGACACAGATACGCAGTATTTT. Translation gives CASKERGDTDTQYF.

The chain recombines TRBV5-1 with TRBJ1-6; a possible D gene is TRBD1 (6 bases). Per germline, CDR1 SGHRS and CDR2 YFSETQ. The CDR3 is made up of 13 amino acids. The ends were cut back, 3 bases at V and 14 bases at J, with 15 bases in the middle. CDR3 region: CASSWTRGEALHF. Here the CDR3 DNA reads TGCGCCAGCAGCTGGACCAGGGGTGAGGCCCTCCACTTT.

This chain uses TRBV6-6 with TRBJ1-2; 9 nucleotides align to TRBD1. This CDR3 has 16 amino acids. V shed 5 bases, J shed 3 bases, and the junction held 10 bases outside the gene matches. Germline assignment: CDR1 MNHNY and CDR2 SVGAGI (reference sequence). CDR3 in DNA: TGTGCCAGCAGTACCCCGGGACAGGGTGAATACTATGGCTACACCTTC. Protein: CASSTPGQGEYYGYTF.

This chain uses TRBV23-1 with TRBJ2-2, with TRBD2 as a possible D gene (5 bases). TRBV23-1 is identified as an open reading frame with a role that is uncertain. V was clipped by 2 bases and J by 4 bases, with 17 bases between them. This CDR3 region has 17 residues. CDR3 protein: CASSQVPREGFTGELFF. The CDR3 DNA reads as TGCGCCAGCAGTCAAGTACCCCGAGAGGGATTCACCGGGGAGCTGTTTTTT.

This chain links TRBV28 with TRBJ1-2; 7 nucleotides line up with TRBD1. The J segment lost 1 base and the V segment lost 6 bases, leaving 11 bases of the junction unmatched. CDR3 length: 16 residues. Germline-derived CDR1 and CDR2 are MDHEN and SYDVKM. The CDR3 loop reads CASSGTGTVLNYGYTF. The CDR3 DNA reads as TGTGCCAGCAGCGGGACCGGGACAGTTCTTAACTATGGCTACACCTTC.

This rearrangement joins TRBV6-6 to TRBJ1-5; D not resolved. V lost 5 bases and J 5 bases, leaving 19 bases between the germline ends. This CDR3 has 16 residues. Germline V gives CDR1 MNHNY, CDR2 SVGAGI (reference sequence). The chain's CDR3 is CASSPGGAMKYQPQHF. The CDR3 DNA reads TGTGCCAGCAGTCCGGGAGGAGCGATGAAATATCAGCCCCAGCATTTT.

The chain combines TRBV15 with TRBJ1-6; D is undetermined. The V gene lost 1 base and the J gene lost 1 base, with 8 bases spanning the gap. This CDR3 has 16 amino acids. Germline V gene data show CDR1 as LNHNV and CDR2 as YYDKDF (reference sequence). Here the CDR3 DNA reads TGTGCCACCAGCAGAGGCCAGGTATCCTATAATTCACCCCTCCACTTT. Translation gives CATSRGQVSYNSPLHF. Complete variable domain (other parts from reference TRBV15 and TRBJ1-6): DAMVIQNPRYQVTQFGKPVTLSCSQTLNHNVMYWYQQKSSQAPKLLFHYYDKDFNNEADTPDNFQSRRPNTSFCFLDIRSPGLGDTAMYLCATSRGQVSYNSPLHFGNGTRLTVT.